This TCR beta chain was retrieved from a study of lymphopenia after photon versus proton radiotherapy. Study conclusions and caveats: Authors raise, but do not show, better survival with proton therapy. Under photons, naive T cells and diversity fell while effector/memory populations rose. Oligoclonal CD8+ Temra expansion after nadir drove photon patients' diversity drop.

The CDR3 is made up of 15 amino acids. The V end lost 1 base, the J end lost 8 bases, and 15 bases lay between the germline ends. CDR1 is SGHVS and CDR2 is FNYEAQ in the germline V gene. Comments on this clone: Its target is not known.

Profiling relied on immunoSEQ multiplex PCR, and the TCRdb table lists in-frame clones only, not all of them. The sample includes some 20,000 clones, approximately 85% of them seen just once. The sample was peripheral blood, taken from a patient treated with photon-based radiotherapy. The rearrangement links TRBV7-6 to TRBJ2-1, with D perhaps matching TRBD1 or TRBD2 (5 bases each). The TCR was taken from a woman aged 45-59 years with pancreatic cancer. In nucleotides, the CDR3 is TGTGCCAGCAGCTTAGGGGGCGGGTCGCTTGATGAGCAGTTCTTC. It is translated as CASSLGGGSLDEQFF. Full variable domain (missing parts from reference TRBV7-6 and TRBJ2-1): GAGVSQSPRYKVTKRGQDVALRCDPISGHVSLYWYRQALGQGPEFLTYFNYEAQQDKSGLPNDRFSAERPEGSISTLTIQRTEQRDSAMYRCASSLGGGSLDEQFFGPGTRLTVL.